Only one count was recorded for the clone carrying this T cell receptor (beta chain). These data originate in a study of blood T cell repertoires in COVID-19. Study at large: Sites in the United States, Italy and Spain provided acute and convalescent COVID-19 samples.

With V trimmed by 6 bases and J by 4 bases, 16 bases remained unmatched. This CDR3 is built from 17 residues. Germline CDR1 is KGHSH and CDR2 is LQKENI. TCRdb keeps only in-frame clones here, not all; method: immunoSEQ multiplex PCR. The sample yields more than 110,000 clones, roughly four fifths seen once. This receptor was identified in a woman aged 50 to 60 with active or convalescent COVID-19. The sample consisted of peripheral blood. This chain links TRBV18 with TRBJ1-1, with TRBD1 matching over 8 bases. The CDR3, as DNA: TGTGCCAGCTCCCAGTACGGTGTTCAGGGGGCGAGCACTGAAGCTTTCTTT. Residues: CASSQYGVQGASTEAFF.